This TCR beta chain derives from a study of T cell changes during pregnancy in multiple sclerosis (dated by TCRdb to between 2017 and 2020). General notes on the study: Changes in the T cell repertoire over the course of pregnancy were examined in this study in women with multiple sclerosis.

With regard to this clone: Its recognized antigen is unknown. Nothing much larger sits one base from this clone, and base qualities are not available.

Libraries were constructed by the immunoSEQ multiplex PCR assay. Here the immuneACCESS table is served through TCRdb, limited to in-frame sequences with V and J called. Missing clones are a known gap in these copies; in checked studies unresolved V genes cover under half, and the rest lacks a known reason. The sample includes about 57,000 clones, with roughly nine tenths observed a single time. Together, the top ten hold 0.15% to 0.2% of the sample. The specimen comprised CD4+ T cells from peripheral blood mononuclear cells, sampled in the second trimester of pregnancy. The origin of this receptor is a female donor with multiple sclerosis, enrolled in a pregnancy study.

This receptor has the CDR3 CASSLEADQPQHF. The DNA is as follows: TGCGCCAGCAGCTTGGAGGCGGATCAGCCCCAGCATTTT. The chain is encoded by TRBV5-1 joined to TRBJ1-5, with the D gene too uncertain to name. Trimming takes 0 bases from V and 5 bases from J, and the germline ends sit 6 bases apart. Inclusive of the bounding cysteine and phenylalanine, the CDR3 is 13 residues long. Only CDR3 DNA remains: 39 bases, in frame from the first base. CDR1 SGHRS and CDR2 YFSETQ are derived from the germline V gene.